This T cell receptor (beta chain) was retrieved from a study of naive and memory T cell subsets listed by TCRdb under 2017. The study in broad terms: Sorted naive and memory T cell subsets from peripheral blood were analyzed in the study using a UMI-based, open-source pipeline for TCR alpha and beta sequencing. RNA was DNase-treated and reverse transcribed with TCR constant-region primers, mostly using SuperScript III. The functional CMV T cell responses agreed completely with IgG serology results. Here is what the overall study found, with its caveats: RNA-based TCR counts may be affected by expression changes linked to T cell activation and differentiation. No ground truth was available to validate the repertoire findings for the naive and memory subsets. A few larger clonotypes were found in naive repertoires, especially CD8, and these larger clonotypes were possibly memory cells re-expressing CD45RA. TCR abundance followed a power law whose exponent differed between naive and memory subsets but was consistent across the three individuals. Following error correction, more than 85% of naive TCR sequences occurred only once, which made naive abundance distributions much steeper than those of memory subsets. Each clonotype was defined as a single alpha or beta chain sequence rather than as a paired alpha/beta receptor. In both CD4 and CD8 cells, going from naive through CM, EM and EMRA, the Gini index went up while Shannon and inverse Simpson diversity went down.

The CDR3 numbers 14 residues from cysteine through phenylalanine. CDR3 DNA is the only sequence kept; it has 42 bases, read in frame from the first base. At the junction V is shortened by 7 bases and J by 13 bases, with 23 bases in between. Looking up the germline V gene yields CDR1 SQVTM and CDR2 ANQGSEA. The library came from UMI-ligation and nested PCR. The beta constant-region primer consisted of an equimolar mixture of two oligonucleotides that together covered TRBC1 and TRBC2. Four rounds of PCR, combining the SP2 primer with nested alpha and beta constant-region primers, were used to amplify the ligated cDNA. A single-stranded oligonucleotide carrying the SP2 primer and a 12-nucleotide UMI was ligated to the 3' end of the cDNA by T4 RNA ligase 1. Incubation of the ligation reaction lasted roughly 20-25 hours at 16 degrees C. PCR2 was typically run as a SYBR Green qPCR and stopped at a predetermined threshold to prevent over-amplification. Agencourt AMPure XP magnetic beads were used for all purifications after the first. Libraries were quantified by Qubit and checked on a TapeStation, with a main peak expected near 650 bp. Sequencing of the pooled libraries was done on an Illumina MiSeq using v2 2x251 paired-end kits, which typically yielded roughly 1-2.1 million reads per sample. Each sample's library went into the pool at roughly 4 nM, and roughly 5-7.5% PhiX was added to help with cluster recognition. As for how the authors treated the data: Decombinator assigned V and J genes to Demultiplexor-processed FASTQ reads by tag matching, allowing a single base-pair mismatch. Collapsinator used UMIs to correct both sequencing errors and frequency errors arising from PCR heterogeneity. CDR3Translator translated TCRs and extracted CDR3s from the conserved cysteine to the FGXG phenylalanine, flagging non-productive sequences. Gini, Shannon entropy and inverse Simpson indices were computed after subsampling the repertoires to the same number of UMI-defined TCRs. Within the linear range, a power law was fitted by maximum likelihood to the distributions of clonotype abundance. Similar UMI counts, unique TCR numbers and clonal distributions were obtained with the pipeline and with MIGEC on one naive CD8 sample. In one analysis, naive TCRs also found in any memory subset of the same donor were removed from the naive repertoire. The repertoires were searched for several thousand CMV-associated CDR3 sequences that had been compiled from VDJdb and a published dataset. TCRdb trimmed public reads at Q25 via fastp, called clones via MiXCR and kept in-frame beta chains. All rows with the same CDR3 protein become a single entry with the most common DNA and genes. These V and J calls derive from TCRdb rather than the authors' analysis. Here the sample has around 100,000 distinct CDR3 sequences; 14% occur a single time. The ten largest clones represent around 3% of the sample.

This clonotype appeared many times. No antigen is known for it. Base qualities were left out, and no much larger clone turns up one base away. Separate amplification of TCR alpha and beta chain libraries was performed from the second PCR step onward. CMV status of each donor was established by measuring IFNgamma production from CD4+ T cells after fresh PBMCs were stimulated overnight with CMV viral lysate. Miltenyi beads were used first to positively select CD4 T cells, and CD8 T cells were then positively selected from the CD4-negative fraction. Cells were stained for CD3, CD4, CD8, CD45RA, CD27 and a live/dead dye and were sorted on a BD Aria II into four subsets based on CD45RA and CD27. Blood was obtained from three healthy volunteers, and the blood from each volunteer was fractionated into CD4 and CD8 T cells and subsequently into four differentiation subsets. About 110 ml of peripheral blood was collected from each donor, and PBMC were isolated from the blood using Ficoll-Paque PLUS density-gradient centrifugation. The sorted cells were lysed in RLT buffer, after which RNA was extracted using a Qiagen RNeasy kit and kept at -80 degrees C.

The sequence links TRBV29-1 to TRBJ2-6; TRBD2 might be the D gene, on 5 matching bases. The sample taken for sequencing was naive CD8+ T cells from blood. The cell subset or site label, as the study defines it: naive T cells, CD45RA high CD27+. This TCR derives from a human donor in good health. The nucleotide sequence reads TGCAGCGCCTTGATTGAGGACGTAGGACTGGTCCTGACTTTC. It codes for CSALIEDVGLVLTF.